The entry below describes one T cell receptor (beta chain). This specimen comes from a study of T cells in Graves' hyperthyroidism and ophthalmopathy. Researchers amplified the TCR beta CDR3 regions from RNA transcripts. HTBI primers were used for first-round RT-PCR of the TCR CDR3. MiXCR, applied by TCRdb to the multiplex PCR reads, yields one record per CDR3 protein. The table records more than 500,000 distinct CDR3 sequences, approximately 15% of them present only once. Germline V gene sequence: CDR1 LGHNT, CDR2 FRNRAP. The CDR3 contains 15 residues. Trimming removed 5 bases from V and 6 bases from J; junction bases left unmatched: 9.

This TCR was recovered from a woman aged 40 to 50 with Graves' hyperthyroidism. The chain links TRBV12-5 to TRBJ2-3; TRBD1 aligns across 9 bases. The source material was blood. The CDR3 protein is CASGAGTGLLDTQYF. The CDR3, as DNA: TGTGCTAGTGGTGCCGGGACAGGGCTTTTGGATACGCAGTATTTT.